This T cell receptor beta chain was sequenced for a study of blood T cells in healthy people across ages. Turning to the study itself: Template switching caught about one barcoded beta molecule for each two T cells. Study-wide points: Higher diversity, along with more naive CD4+ cells, distinguished long-lived donors from aged donors.

This clonotype was counted a few times. Its antigen is as yet unknown. It was with a sample-barcoded 5' primer and a J-beta primer mix that a second PCR of about 6 to 12 cycles was run. Sequencing of every sample gave 3 million or more CDR3-containing paired-end reads. TCRdb re-analysed the 5' RACE reads in MiXCR, keeping a single row per CDR3 protein. Here the sample spans hundreds of thousands of distinct CDR3 sequences, roughly 20% being singletons. This CDR3 spans 15 amino acids. CDR1 and CDR2 from the germline V gene are SGHAT and FQNNGV. V was shortened by 5 bases and J by 0 bases, with 11 bases between the two germline ends.

Sequencing was done on a sample of blood. The source is a man between 70 and 80 years old in good health. V and J are TRBV11-2 and TRBJ2-1; D gene uncertain. This chain's CDR3 is CASSPLVISYNEQFF. The CDR3 nucleotides read TGTGCCAGCAGCCCTCTAGTGATCTCCTACAATGAGCAGTTCTTC.